These T cell receptor beta chains were read from a single sample in a study of blood T cell repertoires in COVID-19. Profiled with immunoSEQ multiplex PCR; TCRdb holds only in-frame clones, not every one. The sample includes 270,000 or so clones, 81% of them seen just once. Specimen: peripheral blood. These receptors were obtained from a woman aged 60-75 years with active or convalescent COVID-19. CDR3s include the opening cysteine and the closing phenylalanine or tryptophan. The D gene is left open where the match is weak. Clone size is not always given. Where it is, it says once, few, many or a class for expanded clones.

V	J	D	size	DNA	CDR3
TRBV12-5	TRBJ1-2	NA	NA	TGTGCTAGTGGTTCGACATTATCGCGCTATGGCTACACCTTC	CASGSTLSRYGYTF
TRBV19	TRBJ1-5	NA	NA	TGTGCCAGTAGTACGGTGGGCAATCAGCCCCAGCATTTT	CASSTVGNQPQHF
TRBV19	TRBJ1-1	NA	many	TGTGCCAGTAGTATAGCCAGCGCGAACACTGAAGCTTTCTTT	CASSIASANTEAFF
TRBV7-6	TRBJ2-7	NA	NA	TGTGCCAGCAGCACTCGGTCTGGGATGGGGGCTTACGAGCAGTACTTC	CASSTRSGMGAYEQYF
TRBV27	TRBJ2-7	TRBD1	NA	TGTGCCAGCAGCACTCCTGGGACAGCTTGGTACTTC	CASSTPGTAWYF
TRBV12-3/TRBV12-4	TRBJ2-5	TRBD2	once	TGTGCCAGCAGGGGACTAGCAGAGACCCAGTACTTC	CASRGLAETQYF
TRBV2	TRBJ1-6	NA	NA	TGTGCCAGCAGTCGGGGTTCACCCCTCCACTTT	CASSRGSPLHF
TRBV19	TRBJ1-2	TRBD1	NA	TGTGCCAGTAGTTCCGGGACAGGATTCCTTTCGCAGGGCTACACCTTC	CASSSGTGFLSQGYTF
TRBV7-9	TRBJ2-5	NA	NA	TGTGCCAGCAGCTTAGGGCTAGCGGAGACCCAGTACTTC	CASSLGLAETQYF
TRBV13	TRBJ2-1	TRBD1	NA	TGTGCCAGCCTAGCCATTGGGACAGGGAGGAATGAGCAGTTCTTC	CASLAIGTGRNEQFF
TRBV20-1	TRBJ1-5	NA	NA	TGCAGTGCTAGTGGCGTGGTACCTTCCGATCAGCCCCAGCATTTT	CSASGVVPSDQPQHF
TRBV19	TRBJ2-5	NA	few	TGTGCCAGTAGTGGGCTGGCCACCGGTGAGACCCAGTACTTC	CASSGLATGETQYF
TRBV10-3	TRBJ2-5	TRBD2	NA	TGTGCCATCAGAGCGGGGGGCGGGGGAGAGACCCAGTACTTC	CAIRAGGGGETQYF
TRBV24-1	TRBJ2-3	NA	NA	TGTGCCACCAGTGACCGAAAAACAGGTCATACGCAGTATTTT	CATSDRKTGHTQYF
TRBV10-2	TRBJ1-2	TRBD1	NA	TGCGCCAGCAGAACAGGGGGCTTTGGCTACACCTTC	CASRTGGFGYTF
TRBV7-9	TRBJ1-2	NA	NA	TGTGCCAGCAGCGACCGGAGGGGAGGGAACTATGGCTACACCTTC	CASSDRRGGNYGYTF
TRBV19	TRBJ1-4	NA	NA	TGTGCCAGTAGTGTATTGGGGAGGTCTGAAAAACTGTTTTTT	CASSVLGRSEKLFF
TRBV6-5	TRBJ1-5	NA	NA	TGTGCCAGCAGAGATGGCCAATATAGCAATCAGCCCCAGCATTTT	CASRDGQYSNQPQHF
TRBV5-1	TRBJ1-5	TRBD1	NA	TGCGCCAGCAGCAACGACAGGGGAAATCAGCCCCAGCATTTT	CASSNDRGNQPQHF
TRBV25-1	TRBJ1-6	NA	NA	TGTGCCAGCAGTGAATCATGGGGAGACTATAATTCACCCCTCCACTTT	CASSESWGDYNSPLHF
TRBV19	TRBJ2-2	TRBD1	NA	TGTGCCAGTAGTATTACGGGACAGGGTGACACCGGGGAGCTGTTTTTT	CASSITGQGDTGELFF
TRBV15	TRBJ2-1	TRBD1	NA	TGTGCCACCAGCAGAGATATGGCAGGACAGGGGGCCGTGGGGGATGAGCAGTTCTTC	CATSRDMAGQGAVGDEQFF
TRBV10-3	TRBJ2-7	NA	NA	TGTGCCATCAGGGACAGTTCGGAGGAGCAGTACTTC	CAIRDSSEEQYF
TRBV9	TRBJ2-5	TRBD1	NA	TGTGCCAGCAGCGCGGACAGGGGGCTAGAGACCCAGTACTTC	CASSADRGLETQYF
TRBV6-5	TRBJ1-1	TRBD1	NA	TGTGCCAGCAGCGCAGACAGGGGGCAAACTGAAGCTTTCTTT	CASSADRGQTEAFF
TRBV12-3/TRBV12-4	TRBJ1-4	NA	NA	TGTGCCAGCAGTTACAGTGAAAAACTGTTTTTT	CASSYSEKLFF
TRBV27	TRBJ2-5	TRBD1	NA	TGTGCCAGCAGTTTATTCGAGGGACAGCAAGAGACCCAGTACTTC	CASSLFEGQQETQYF
TRBV11-3	TRBJ2-5	TRBD2	NA	TGTGCCAGCAGCTTAGGCGCTAGCGGGCAAGAGACCCAGTACTTC	CASSLGASGQETQYF
TRBV5-8	TRBJ1-1	TRBD1	few	TGTGCCAGCAGACCCTACCGGGACAGGGACACTGAAGCTTTCTTT	CASRPYRDRDTEAFF
TRBV7-2	TRBJ2-2	TRBD2	once	TGTGCCAGCAGCTTAGCAGCCGGGGGGGATACCGGGGAGCTGTTTTTT	CASSLAAGGDTGELFF
TRBV18	TRBJ1-1	NA	NA	TGTGCCAGCTCACCTTCGGGGGGAACTGAAGCTTTCTTT	CASSPSGGTEAFF
TRBV7-9	TRBJ1-1	NA	NA	TGTGCCAACAACCCCACATACAGAGATGAAGCTTTCTTT	CANNPTYRDEAFF
TRBV15	TRBJ2-7	NA	NA	TGTGCCACCAGCATTAAGGTTGGGAGGACTTCCCACGAGCAGTACTTC	CATSIKVGRTSHEQYF
TRBV25-1	TRBJ2-7	NA	once	TGTGCCAGCAGTGAATTTCCGGGAAACTACGAGCAGTACTTC	CASSEFPGNYEQYF
TRBV6-6	TRBJ1-4	NA	few	TGTGCCAGCAGGACGAACAGGAATGAAAAACTGTTTTTT	CASRTNRNEKLFF
TRBV11-2	TRBJ2-6	NA	NA	TGTGCCAGCAGCTTAGAGGGAGGAGGGTGGAGCTCTGGGGCCAACGTCCTGACTTTC	CASSLEGGGWSSGANVLTF
TRBV20-1	TRBJ2-7	NA	NA	TGCAGTGCTAGAGCGTTTTACGAGCAGTACTTC	CSARAFYEQYF
TRBV27	TRBJ2-1	NA	NA	TGTGCCAGCAGTTTAAATTCAGGGTACAATGAGCAGTTCTTC	CASSLNSGYNEQFF
TRBV9	TRBJ2-2	NA	NA	TGTGCCAGCAGCGTAGAGGATATTGGACTCTGGGGGGAGCTGTTTTTT	CASSVEDIGLWGELFF
TRBV13	TRBJ2-3	NA	NA	TGTGCCAGCAGCTTAGGCCTGACAGATACGCAGTATTTT	CASSLGLTDTQYF
TRBV12-3/TRBV12-4	TRBJ1-5	NA	NA	TGTGCCAGCAGTTTAACGGGCAATCAGCCCCAGCATTTT	CASSLTGNQPQHF
TRBV19	TRBJ1-2	NA	NA	TGTGCCAGTAGTATAGATTCGGGGGACGGCTATGGCTACACCTTC	CASSIDSGDGYGYTF
TRBV5-1	TRBJ2-7	TRBD2	few	TGCGCCAGCAGCTTGTGGGTTGTAGCGGGGGGCTACGAGCAGTACTTC	CASSLWVVAGGYEQYF
TRBV9	TRBJ2-3	NA	NA	TGTGCCAGCAGCGGAAGTATGAGGTTGGGCACAGATACGCAGTATTTT	CASSGSMRLGTDTQYF
TRBV27	TRBJ2-2	TRBD2	NA	TGTGCCAGCAGTTACCGACTAGCGTACACCGGGGAGCTGTTTTTT	CASSYRLAYTGELFF
TRBV6-5	TRBJ2-1	NA	NA	TGTGCCAGCAGTTACCCTAGAGACAATGAGCAGTTCTTC	CASSYPRDNEQFF
TRBV15	TRBJ2-7	TRBD2	NA	TGTGCCACCAGCAGTGGGGCGGGGGAGGGCGAGCAGTACTTC	CATSSGAGEGEQYF
TRBV11-2	TRBJ2-3	TRBD1	NA	TGTGCCAGCAGCTTAGAGTGGGGCAGGGGGCACAAAGATACGCAGTATTTT	CASSLEWGRGHKDTQYF
TRBV12-3/TRBV12-4	TRBJ2-7	NA	NA	TGTGCCAGCAGCCCCACCCAGGCCTACGAGCAGTACTTC	CASSPTQAYEQYF
TRBV5-1	TRBJ2-1	NA	NA	TGCGCCAGCAGCTCGTTTAGCTACAATGAGCAGTTCTTC	CASSSFSYNEQFF
TRBV5-1	TRBJ1-4	NA	NA	TGCGCCAGCAGCCTCACAGGGTTAACTAATGAAAAACTGTTTTTT	CASSLTGLTNEKLFF
TRBV7-9	TRBJ2-5	NA	NA	TGTGCCAGCAGCTTAGGAGGACAGATAGAGACCCAGTACTTC	CASSLGGQIETQYF
TRBV7-2	TRBJ2-3	TRBD2	NA	TGTGCCAGCAGCTTAGCACCAGCGGGGGCCGCAGATACGCAGTATTTT	CASSLAPAGAADTQYF
TRBV3-1/TRBV3-2	TRBJ1-2	NA	NA	TGTGCCAGCAGCAGAGAGGTATCGGGCTACACCTTC	CASSREVSGYTF
TRBV28	TRBJ1-2	TRBD1	NA	TGTGCCAGCAGGGGGGGCAGGGGGCGCAGTGGTGGCTACACCTTC	CASRGGRGRSGGYTF
TRBV7-3	TRBJ2-6	NA	NA	TGTGCCAGCAGCCCCTTTCCCGCGGGTACCGCTGGGGCCAACGTCCTGACTTTC	CASSPFPAGTAGANVLTF
TRBV12-3/TRBV12-4	TRBJ1-1	NA	NA	TGTGCCAGCAGTCTTTTACAGTCTGAAGCTTTCTTT	CASSLLQSEAFF
TRBV7-3	TRBJ2-1	NA	NA	TGTGCCAGCAGCCAGATCGAGGGACTACAGGGGGAAAATGAGCAGTTCTTC	CASSQIEGLQGENEQFF
TRBV7-8	TRBJ2-7	NA	NA	TGTGCCAGCAGCTTTTCCGTCTACGAGCAGTACTTC	CASSFSVYEQYF
TRBV10-2	TRBJ2-2	TRBD1	NA	TGCGCCAGCAGGCTTCCACCGGGACAGGGCGAAAACACCGGGGAGCTGTTTTTT	CASRLPPGQGENTGELFF